A single sample gave rise to the 32 T cell receptor beta chains below, sequenced in a study of T cell changes during pregnancy in multiple sclerosis. Sequencing was performed with immunoSEQ multiplex PCR; in TCRdb, only in-frame clones are kept and a portion is missing. Seen here are under 55,000 clones, 90% to 95% observed once, and the top ten hold around 1.9%. The input for sequencing was peripheral blood, taken in the second trimester of pregnancy. These receptor sequences come from a female donor with multiple sclerosis, enrolled in a pregnancy study.

The V call is TRBV6-4, the J call TRBJ2-2; TRBD2 agrees at 7 bases. The CDR3 is 14 amino acids. Germline CDR1 MRHNA, CDR2 SNTAGT. V was pared by 4 bases and J by 7 bases, with 6 bases of the junction left unmatched. The CDR3 protein is CASSGDSGHGELFF. CDR3 DNA: TGTGCCAGCAGTGGCGATAGCGGGCACGGGGAGCTGTTTTTT.

Here the CDR3 reads CASSPLAAYEQYF. In DNA, the CDR3 is TGTGCCAGCTCACCTCTAGCGGCATACGAGCAGTACTTC. The V call is TRBV18, the J call TRBJ2-7, with TRBD2 matching over 7 bases. The CDR3 is 13 amino acids. J lost 4 bases, V lost 3 bases, and 3 bases had no gene match. Germline values: CDR1 KGHSH, CDR2 LQKENI.

The rearrangement links TRBV18 to TRBJ1-5; 7 nucleotides agree with TRBD1. J lost 11 bases, V lost 0 bases, and 7 bases had no gene match. This CDR3 is 14 amino acids long. CDR1 and CDR2 (germline): KGHSH, LQKENI. CDR3 in DNA: TGTGCCAGCTCACCACCGACAGGGATAGCAGCCCAGCATTTT. It yields the protein CASSPPTGIAAQHF.

V usage is TRBV6-5 and J usage is TRBJ2-7; the match to TRBD2 covers 9 bases. Per germline, CDR1 MNHEY and CDR2 SVGAGI. The ends lost 1 base at V and 2 bases at J; junction bases unmatched: 6. The CDR3 sequence is 16 residues long. In DNA, the CDR3 is TGTGCCAGCAGTTACTTCCCAGCGGGAGGAACCTACGAGCAGTACTTC. Translation gives CASSYFPAGGTYEQYF.

This clone occurred a few times. This chain uses TRBV19 with TRBJ1-4; D gene ambiguous. The V end was cut by 4 bases, the J end by 8 bases, with 17 bases between. The germline CDR1 and CDR2 sequences are LNHDA and SQIVND (reference sequence). The CDR3 extends over 15 amino acids. The DNA for the CDR3 is TGTGCCAGTAGTACAATGGACCTCCCGGGGGAAAAACTGTTTTTT. It codes for CASSTMDLPGEKLFF.

This clone was observed once. The chain links TRBV6-1 to TRBJ2-7; 9 bases line up with TRBD1. With 8 bases clipped from V and 6 bases from J, the junction kept 2 bases outside the gene matches. There are 11 residues in the CDR3. Germline V gene data show CDR1 as MNHNS and CDR2 as SASEGT. The CDR3 DNA reads as TGTGCCAGCCGGACAGGGGTCGAGCAGTACTTC. Its protein product is CASRTGVEQYF.

This chain connects TRBV28 to TRBJ2-5; 11 nucleotides align to TRBD2. The germline gives CDR1 MDHEN, CDR2 SYDVKM. The CDR3 covers 17 residues. The junction had 11 bases not matched to a gene; V was cut back by 4 bases and J by 4 bases. The CDR3 DNA is TGTGCCAGCAGTTCCACTTCCGGGACTAGCGGTAGAGAGACCCAGTACTTC. Amino acids: CASSSTSGTSGRETQYF.

J is TRBJ2-3 and V is TRBV27; 15 nucleotides line up with TRBD2. Germline CDR1 MNHEY, CDR2 SMNVEV (reference sequence). This CDR3 has 19 residues. Trimming took 8 bases from V and 1 from J; bases not matched to a gene: 13. DNA for the CDR3: TGTGCCAGCCGGCCCGGACTAGCGGGAGGGGGGAGGCGCACAGATACGCAGTATTTT. It translates to CASRPGLAGGGRRTDTQYF.

The V call is TRBV7-2, the J call TRBJ2-2, with TRBD2 matching over 7 bases. Germline V lookup: CDR1 SGHTA, CDR2 FQGNSA. V dropped 7 bases and J dropped 5; count of bases not matched to a gene: 7. The CDR3 length is 14 residues. CDR3: CASTSGLTTGELFF. CDR3 bases: TGTGCCAGCACCTCGGGACTAACTACCGGGGAGCTGTTTTTT.

CDR3 sequence: CASSPLALAGATGELFF. In DNA, the CDR3 is TGTGCCAGCTCACCATTGGCACTAGCGGGAGCGACCGGGGAGCTGTTTTTT. The rearrangement joins TRBV18 to TRBJ2-2; 11 bases align to TRBD2. The CDR3 is 17 amino acids. Germline values: CDR1 KGHSH, CDR2 LQKENI. Trimming took 2 bases from V and 5 from J; bases not matched to a gene: 7.

The rearrangement joins TRBV6-1 to TRBJ1-5; 7 bases are shared with TRBD1. The CDR3 spans 15 residues. Losses at the gene ends were 6 bases for V and 7 bases for J; bases not matched to a gene: 12. Germline V lookup: CDR1 MNHNS, CDR2 SASEGT. For the CDR3, the DNA is TGTGCCAGCAGCGCCGCCCGGGACAGCAGACAGCCCCAGCATTTT. Residues: CASSAARDSRQPQHF.

The rearrangement uses TRBV7-8 and TRBJ2-7; D is undetermined. Per the germline V gene, CDR1 is SGHVS and CDR2 is FQNEAQ. The ends were cut back, 5 bases at V and 1 base at J, with 9 bases in the middle. CDR3 size: 13 residues. In DNA form, the CDR3 reads TGTGCCAGCAGCACTATAGGATCCTACGAGCAGTACTTC. Translation gives CASSTIGSYEQYF. Looking up the rest from reference TRBV7-8 and TRBJ2-7 gives the full variable domain: GAGVSQSPRYKVAKRGQDVALRCDPISGHVSLFWYQQALGQGPEFLTYFQNEAQLDKSGLPSDRFFAERPEGSVSTLKIQRTQQEDSAVYLCASSTIGSYEQYFGPGTRLTVT.

The chain uses TRBV5-1 and TRBJ2-3; 7 positions agree with TRBD2. J gave up 2 bases and V 3 bases, and 9 bases lay outside the gene matches. Per the germline V gene, CDR1 is SGHRS and CDR2 is YFSETQ. This CDR3 has 16 residues. CDR3 nucleotides: TGCGCCAGCAGCTCCACCCTTGCGGGGGTCACAGATACGCAGTATTTT. It codes for CASSSTLAGVTDTQYF.

This chain joins TRBV19 and TRBJ2-7; 8 bases are shared with TRBD1. CDR1 is LNHDA, CDR2 SQIVND, per germline (reference sequence). V was clipped by 0 bases and J by 0 bases; unmatched bases: 1. The CDR3 loop spans 15 amino acids. In DNA form, the CDR3 reads TGTGCCAGTAGTATAGACGGGACAGGCTCCTACGAGCAGTACTTC. The encoded protein is CASSIDGTGSYEQYF.

This rearrangement joins TRBV2 to TRBJ2-5; 10 bases are shared with TRBD1. The V segment lost 7 bases and the J segment 4 bases; nucleotides outside the gene matches: 12. Germline values: CDR1 SNHLY, CDR2 FYNNEI. The CDR3 is 16 residues long. CDR3 DNA: TGTGCCAGCACCAGGGACAGGGGCTCCGCAGGAGAGACCCAGTACTTC. Residues: CASTRDRGSAGETQYF.

This chain connects TRBV6-4 to TRBJ1-6; D is undetermined. The germline CDR1 and CDR2 sequences are MRHNA and SNTAGT. Trimming left V 2 bases short and J 7 bases short, with 6 bases between. This CDR3 region has 13 residues. The CDR3 protein is CASSDRENSPLHF. CDR3 DNA sequence: TGTGCCAGCAGTGACAGAGAGAATTCACCCCTCCACTTT.

The V and J genes are TRBV5-1 and TRBJ2-7, with a possible D match to TRBD2 (5 bases). V lost 1 base, J lost 3 bases, and 11 bases lay in between. CDR1 SGHRS and CDR2 YFSETQ come from the germline V gene. The CDR3 covers 14 residues. Written as DNA, the CDR3 is TGCGCCAGCAGCTTGTCTCTGGGAGACTACGAGCAGTACTTC. Translation gives CASSLSLGDYEQYF.

DNA for the CDR3: TGTGCCAGCAGCCCAGGGGCGCGAGAGACCCAGTACTTC. Its protein product is CASSPGARETQYF. The chain has TRBV4-2 and TRBJ2-5, with a tentative D call TRBD1 (6 bases). The germline V gene has CDR1 LGHNA and CDR2 YNFKEQ. With 4 bases removed from V and 4 bases from J, the gap between germline ends came to 10 bases. This CDR3 is 13 amino acids long.

This clone has just a few counts. The chain joins TRBV2 to TRBJ2-5; the match to TRBD2 covers 14 bases. This CDR3 has 15 residues. J was trimmed by 3 bases and V by 6 bases; bases with no gene match: 3. Germline CDR1 and CDR2: SNHLY and FYNNEI. The CDR3 sequence: CASSKGLAGEETQYF. CDR3 sequence (DNA): TGTGCCAGCAGCAAGGGACTAGCGGGAGAAGAGACCCAGTACTTC.

V gene TRBV5-4 combines with J gene TRBJ2-5; 10 bases agree with TRBD2. The CDR3 length is 15 residues. With V trimmed by 4 bases and J by 3 bases, 6 bases remained unmatched. Germline V gives CDR1 SGHNT, CDR2 YYREEE (reference sequence). The CDR3 DNA is TGTGCCAGCAGCCGCCGGCTAGCGGGAGAAGAGACCCAGTACTTC. This encodes CASSRRLAGEETQYF. Filled out from reference TRBV5-4 and TRBJ2-5, the complete variable domain reads ETGVTQSPTHLIKTRGQQVTLRCSSQSGHNTVSWYQQALGQGPQFIFQYYREEENGRGNFPPRFSGLQFPNYSSELNVNALELDDSALYLCASSRRLAGEETQYFGPGTRLLVL.

The V and J genes are TRBV4-3 and TRBJ2-3; 7 bases align to TRBD2. Looked up from germline, CDR1 is LGHNA and CDR2 is YSLEER. The J segment lost 2 bases and the V segment lost 0 bases, leaving 11 bases of the junction unmatched. This CDR3 has 18 residues. The CDR3 reads CASSQEFSGLADTDTQYF. DNA of the CDR3: TGCGCCAGCAGCCAAGAGTTCTCTGGCCTAGCGGACACAGATACGCAGTATTTT.

This clone has only one observation. The V gene is TRBV5-1, the J gene TRBJ2-4; possible D gene TRBD1, 5 bases. Germline assignment: CDR1 SGHRS and CDR2 YFSETQ. This CDR3 comprises 20 residues. V lost 0 bases, J lost 0 bases, and 22 bases lay in between. The CDR3 region has the DNA TGCGCCAGCAGCTTGGAGTTGGGGCAGGGATTGGGCATAGCCAAAAACATTCAGTACTTC. Translation gives CASSLELGQGLGIAKNIQYF. Full variable domain (rest looked up from reference TRBV5-1 and TRBJ2-4): KAGVTQTPRYLIKTRGQQVTLSCSPISGHRSVSWYQQTPGQGLQFLFEYFSETQRNKGNFPGRFSGRQFSNSRSEMNVSTLELGDSALYLCASSLELGQGLGIAKNIQYFGAGTRLSVL.

This chain joins TRBV10-3 and TRBJ2-3, with TRBD2 matching over 7 bases. This CDR3 is 15 amino acids long. The ends lost 7 bases at V and 0 bases at J; junction bases unmatched: 7. From germline, CDR1 is ENHRY and CDR2 SYGVKD. CDR3 nucleotides: TGTGCCATCAATCCTAGCGGTCCGAGCACAGATACGCAGTATTTT. It is translated as CAINPSGPSTDTQYF.

This chain connects TRBV7-2 to TRBJ1-5, with D perhaps TRBD1 (6 bases). CDR1 is SGHTA and CDR2 is FQGNSA in the germline V gene. The CDR3 spans 15 residues. V lost 5 bases, J lost 6 bases, and 17 bases lay in between. In nucleotides, the CDR3 is TGTGCCAGCAGCGCTCAAGGGGGATCTTTTCAGCCCCAGCATTTT. This encodes CASSAQGGSFQPQHF.

The V gene is TRBV28, the J gene TRBJ2-6, with 8 bases matching TRBD1. The germline gives CDR1 MDHEN, CDR2 SYDVKM. This CDR3 spans 16 amino acids. V was clipped by 4 bases and J by 0 bases; unmatched bases: 2. This CDR3 reads CASSWGTGSGANVLTF. The CDR3 nucleotides are TGTGCCAGCAGTTGGGGGACAGGCTCTGGGGCCAACGTCCTGACTTTC.

The count of this clone is one. The gene calls are TRBV6-1 and TRBJ2-5; D perhaps matches TRBD2 (5 bases). Germline CDR1 MNHNS, CDR2 SASEGT. The CDR3 has 14 residues. Trimming stripped 1 base from V and 5 bases from J, with 11 bases between. CDR3 residues: CASSEGTEVETQYF. As DNA, the CDR3 is TGTGCCAGCAGTGAAGGGACTGAGGTGGAGACCCAGTACTTC.

This clone was counted once. This sequence joins TRBV14 and TRBJ2-3, with D possibly matching TRBD1 (6 bases). V lost 6 bases and J lost 3, with 16 bases in between. The CDR3 sequence is 15 residues long. CDR1 and CDR2 (germline): SGHDN, FVKESK. CDR3 bases: TGTGCCAGCAGTCAGACGGCAGGGGTGACAGATACGCAGTATTTT. Protein sequence: CASSQTAGVTDTQYF.

Here the CDR3 reads CASSLQTGGYTEAFF. In DNA form, the CDR3 reads TGCGCCAGCAGCTTACAAACAGGGGGGTACACTGAAGCTTTCTTT. The J gene is TRBJ1-1, the V gene TRBV5-1, with 8 bases aligning to TRBD1. This CDR3 is 15 amino acids long. Germline CDR1 SGHRS, CDR2 YFSETQ. The junction had 6 bases not matched to a gene; V was cut back by 2 bases and J by 3 bases.

This rearrangement joins TRBV11-3 to TRBJ2-7, with D possibly TRBD2 on 6 matching bases. Germline CDR1 is SGHNT and CDR2 is YENEEA. The CDR3 has 18 residues. The V end lost 1 base, the J end lost 3 bases, and 22 bases lay between the germline ends. DNA for the CDR3: TGTGCCAGCAGCTTAGTAAAATTCGGCGGGATGACGGGCTACGAGCAGTACTTC. As protein: CASSLVKFGGMTGYEQYF.

V is TRBV14 and J is TRBJ2-2; D uncertain. CDR1 and CDR2 (germline): SGHDN, FVKESK. Trimming stripped 4 bases from V and 4 bases from J, with 10 bases between. CDR3 length: 14 amino acids. The CDR3, as DNA: TGTGCCAGCAGCCTGAAGATCGGCACCGGGGAGCTGTTTTTT. Encoded protein: CASSLKIGTGELFF.

J is TRBJ1-3 and V is TRBV28, with D possibly matching TRBD1 (6 bases). The CDR3 extends over 15 amino acids. Germline CDR1 MDHEN, CDR2 SYDVKM. The V gene lost 5 bases and the J gene lost 2 bases, with 13 bases spanning the gap. The CDR3 region is CASSPTGWAGNTIYF. CDR3 coding DNA: TGTGCCAGCAGTCCCACAGGGTGGGCTGGAAACACCATATATTTT.

This chain connects TRBV10-1 to TRBJ1-2; D may be TRBD1 (5 bases). Germline V CDR1 and CDR2: WNHNN, SYGVQD (reference sequence). V shed 9 bases and J shed 6 bases, with 11 bases lying between them. The CDR3 spans 11 residues. CDR3 in DNA: TGCGCCAGGGGCAGGGAAGATGGCTACACCTTC. It translates to CARGREDGYTF.